One sample yielded the 7 T cell receptor delta chains listed below, sequenced in a study of gamma-delta T cells after stem cell transplantation. TCRdb reran clone calling via CATT on the RT-PCR reads. This sample has 550 to 800 delta-chain clones, with 0.9% to 1.4% found just once. Specimen: gamma-delta T cells. The receptors derive from a human donor. It is not recorded whose cells these are; they may come from a transplant donor.

This chain links TRDV2 with TRDJ1, with 7 bases identical to TRDD3. Germline-derived CDR1 and CDR2 are GEAIGNYY and EKD. The V and J ends lost 0 bases and 0 bases, in that order; junction bases with no gene match: 15. The CDR3 has 19 amino acids. The CDR3 reads CACDTVLGTPGPYTDKLIF. The DNA of the CDR3 is TGTGCCTGTGACACCGTACTGGGGACCCCGGGGCCTTACACCGATAAACTCATCTTT.

Regarding this clone: This DNA translates differently at residue 3 from the TCRdb protein, which is that of a much larger clone; a read error is likely, and the protein shown is the DNA's own translation. The chain joins TRDV2 to TRDJ1; 10 nucleotides align to TRDD3. CDR1 is GEAIGNYY, CDR2 EKD, per germline. The CDR3 loop spans 15 amino acids. The DNA of the CDR3 is TGTGCCGGTGACAGTCTGGGGGATAGATCCGATAAACTCATCTTT. Translated, it gives CAGDSLGDRSDKLIF.

This clone was seen only a few times. TCRdb shows a much larger clone's protein in place of this DNA's translation, and the two differ at residue 6, likely through a read error; the protein shown is translated from the DNA. The CDR3 is CACDPLGDTTHTDKLIF. The CDR3 region has the DNA TGTGCCTGTGACCCCTTGGGGGATACGACCCACACCGATAAACTCATCTTT. This sequence joins TRDV2 and TRDJ1; 11 bases agree with TRDD3. Germline loops: CDR1 GEAIGNYY, CDR2 EKD. Trimming at V came to 3 bases and at J to 0 bases, leaving 8 bases not matched to a gene. There are 17 residues in the CDR3.

Worth noting for this clone: Just one base apart from a much larger clone, this may be a read error. Other nucleotide sequences from this sample produce the same CDR3. The rearrangement links TRDV1 to TRDJ1; no clear D gene. CDR3 length equals 14 residues. Germline V gene sequence: CDR1 TSWWSYY, CDR2 QGS. DNA of the CDR3: TGTGCCCTAAGGGTACCTCCCTACACCGATAAACTCATCTTT. As protein: CALRVPPYTDKLIF.

By share of the sample, this clone is medium-sized. This likely stems from a read error, as it lies one base from a far larger clone. The chain uses TRDV2 and TRDJ1; 8 bases agree with TRDD3. Germline V gene lookup returns CDR1 GEAIGNYY and CDR2 EKD. The CDR3 covers 22 residues. The CDR3 loop reads CARDTLPTPLTGGHPYTDKLIF. In DNA, the CDR3 is TGTGCCCGTGACACCTTGCCTACCCCACTTACTGGGGGGCATCCTTACACCGATAAACTCATCTTT.

This clone is medium-sized by share. A far larger clone is off by one base, so a read error is likely. The chain has TRDV2 and TRDJ2; TRDD3 agrees at 7 bases. Germline V CDR1 and CDR2: GEAIGNYY, EKD. The CDR3 sequence is 18 residues long. The V segment lost 3 bases and the J segment 0 bases; nucleotides outside the gene matches: 12. CDR3 DNA: TGTGCCTGTGACGCTCTGGGGGCCACCCCCTCTTTGACAGCACAACTCTTCTTT. It translates to CACDALGATPSLTAQLFF.

This clone is labeled as large. A far larger clone is just one base off, so this is likely a read error. Other DNA sequences of this sample code for an identical CDR3. This sequence joins TRDV2 and TRDJ2, with TRDD3 matching over 7 bases. This CDR3 comprises 18 residues. Germline lookup yields CDR1 GEAIGNYY and CDR2 EKD. The CDR3 sequence: CACDTLGATPSLTAQLFF. The CDR3 DNA is TGTGCCTGCGACACTCTGGGGGCCACCCCCTCTTTGACAGCACAACTCTTCTTT.